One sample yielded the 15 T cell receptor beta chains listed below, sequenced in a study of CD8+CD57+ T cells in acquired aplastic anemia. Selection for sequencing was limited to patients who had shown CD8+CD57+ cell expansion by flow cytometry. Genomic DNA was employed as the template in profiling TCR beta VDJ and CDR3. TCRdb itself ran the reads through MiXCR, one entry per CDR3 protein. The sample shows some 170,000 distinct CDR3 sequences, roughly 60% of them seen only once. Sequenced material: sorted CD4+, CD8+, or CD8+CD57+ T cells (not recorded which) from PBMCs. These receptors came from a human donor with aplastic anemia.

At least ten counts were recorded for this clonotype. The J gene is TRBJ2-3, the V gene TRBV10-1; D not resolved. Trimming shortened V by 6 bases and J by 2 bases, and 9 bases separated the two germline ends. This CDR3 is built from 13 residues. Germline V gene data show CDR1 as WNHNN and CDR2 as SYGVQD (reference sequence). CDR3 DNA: TGCGCCAGCAGCTTACAGACCACAGATACGCAGTATTTT. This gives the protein CASSLQTTDTQYF.

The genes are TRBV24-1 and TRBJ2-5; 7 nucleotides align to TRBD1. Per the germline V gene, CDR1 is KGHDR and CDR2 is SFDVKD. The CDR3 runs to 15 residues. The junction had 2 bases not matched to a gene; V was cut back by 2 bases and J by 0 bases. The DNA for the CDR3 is TGTGCCACCAGTGATTGGGACAGCAACCAAGAGACCCAGTACTTC. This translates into CATSDWDSNQETQYF.

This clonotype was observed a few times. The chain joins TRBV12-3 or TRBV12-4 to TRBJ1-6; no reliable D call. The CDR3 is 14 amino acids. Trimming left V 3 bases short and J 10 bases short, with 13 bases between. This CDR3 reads CASSFWGERSPLHF. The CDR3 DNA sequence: TGTGCCAGCAGTTTTTGGGGTGAACGGTCACCCCTCCACTTT.

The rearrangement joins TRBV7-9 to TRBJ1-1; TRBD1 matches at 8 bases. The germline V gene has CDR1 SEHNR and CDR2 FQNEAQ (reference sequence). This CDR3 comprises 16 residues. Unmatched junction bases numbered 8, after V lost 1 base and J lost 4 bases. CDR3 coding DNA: TGTGCCAGCAGCTTAGGATTCCAGGGGGCGTTCACTGAAGCTTTCTTT. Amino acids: CASSLGFQGAFTEAFF.

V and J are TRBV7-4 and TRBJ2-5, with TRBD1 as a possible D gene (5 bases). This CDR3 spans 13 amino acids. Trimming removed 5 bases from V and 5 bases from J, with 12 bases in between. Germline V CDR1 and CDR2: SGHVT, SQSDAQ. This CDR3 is CASSPGHPETQYF. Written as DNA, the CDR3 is TGTGCCAGCAGCCCAGGGCATCCCGAGACCCAGTACTTC.

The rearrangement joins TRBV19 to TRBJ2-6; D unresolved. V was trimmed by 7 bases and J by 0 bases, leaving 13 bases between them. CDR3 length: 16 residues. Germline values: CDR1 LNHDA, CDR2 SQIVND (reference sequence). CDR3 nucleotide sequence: TGTGCCAGTATAACCGGGCTGTGCTCTGGGGCCAACGTCCTGACTTTC. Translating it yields CASITGLCSGANVLTF.

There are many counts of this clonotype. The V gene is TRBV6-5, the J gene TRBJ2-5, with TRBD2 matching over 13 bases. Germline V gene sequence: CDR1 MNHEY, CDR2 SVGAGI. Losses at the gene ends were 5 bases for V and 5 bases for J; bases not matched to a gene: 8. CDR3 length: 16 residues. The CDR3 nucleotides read TGTGCCAGCAGTCTACAACTAGCGGGGGGGCCGGAGACCCAGTACTTC. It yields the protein CASSLQLAGGPETQYF.

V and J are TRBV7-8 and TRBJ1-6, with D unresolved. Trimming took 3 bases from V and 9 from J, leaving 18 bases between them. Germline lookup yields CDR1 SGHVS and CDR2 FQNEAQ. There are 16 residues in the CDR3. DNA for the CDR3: TGTGCCAGCAGCTTGTCCGGGTATCGGGGAGGTTCACCCCTCCACTTT. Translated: CASSLSGYRGGSPLHF.

This CDR3 reads CASTQGRMNTEAFF. In DNA form, the CDR3 reads TGTGCCAGCACGCAGGGGCGGATGAACACTGAAGCTTTCTTT. V is TRBV19 and J is TRBJ1-1, with a tentative D call TRBD1 (6 bases). Between the trimmed V and J ends, which lost 9 bases and 0 bases, there was a span of 14 bases. Germline CDR1 is LNHDA and CDR2 is SQIVND (reference sequence). The CDR3 runs 14 residues. The full variable domain, in which reference TRBV19 and TRBJ1-1 provide the parts outside the CDR3, is DGGITQSPKYLFRKEGQNVTLSCEQNLNHDAMYWYRQDPGQGLRLIYYSQIVNDFQKGDIAEGYSVSREKKESFPLTVTSAQKNPTAFYLCASTQGRMNTEAFFGQGTRLTVV.

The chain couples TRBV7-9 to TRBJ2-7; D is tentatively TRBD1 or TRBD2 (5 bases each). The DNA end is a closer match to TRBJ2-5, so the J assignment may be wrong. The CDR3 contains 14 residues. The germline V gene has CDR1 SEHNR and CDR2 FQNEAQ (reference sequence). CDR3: CASSWGTENETQYF. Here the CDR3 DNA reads TGTGCCAGCAGTTGGGGGACGGAGAATGAGACCCAGTACTTC.

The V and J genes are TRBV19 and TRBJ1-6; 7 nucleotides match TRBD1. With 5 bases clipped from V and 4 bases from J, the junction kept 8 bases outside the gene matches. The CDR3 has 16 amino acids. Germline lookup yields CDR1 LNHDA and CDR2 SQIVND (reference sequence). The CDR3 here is CASSPPPGQYNSPLHF. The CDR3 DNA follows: TGTGCCAGTAGTCCTCCCCCGGGACAGTATAATTCACCCCTCCACTTT.

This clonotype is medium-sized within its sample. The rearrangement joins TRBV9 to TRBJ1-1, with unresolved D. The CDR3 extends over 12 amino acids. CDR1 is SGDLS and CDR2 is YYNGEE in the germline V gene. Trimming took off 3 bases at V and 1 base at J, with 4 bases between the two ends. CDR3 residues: CASSGSNTEAFF. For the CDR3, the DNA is TGTGCCAGCAGCGGATCGAACACTGAAGCTTTCTTT.

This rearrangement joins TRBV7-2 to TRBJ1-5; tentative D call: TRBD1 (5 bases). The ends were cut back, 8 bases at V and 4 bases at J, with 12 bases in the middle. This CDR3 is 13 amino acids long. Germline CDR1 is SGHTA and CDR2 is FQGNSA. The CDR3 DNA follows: TGTGCCAGCGGCCCCGGGGGAAATCAGCCCCAGCATTTT. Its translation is CASGPGGNQPQHF.

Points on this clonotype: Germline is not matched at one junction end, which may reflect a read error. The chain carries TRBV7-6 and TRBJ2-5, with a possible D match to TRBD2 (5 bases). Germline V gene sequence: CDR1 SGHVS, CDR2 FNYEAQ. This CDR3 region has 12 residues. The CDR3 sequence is CASSFTGETPYF. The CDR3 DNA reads TGTGCCAGCAGCTTCACCGGGGAGACCCCGTACTTC.

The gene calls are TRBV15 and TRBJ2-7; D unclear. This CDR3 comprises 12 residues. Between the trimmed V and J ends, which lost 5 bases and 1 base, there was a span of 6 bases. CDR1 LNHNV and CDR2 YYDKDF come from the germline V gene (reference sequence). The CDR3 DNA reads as TGTGCCACCAGCCGTTCTTCCTACGAGCAGTACTTC. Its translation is CATSRSSYEQYF.